This record looks at one TCR beta chain sequence and its context. The antigen remains undetermined. These data are taken from a study of T-cell memory formation after mild COVID-19. General study points: The study found balanced CD4/CD8 in clones contracting day 15 to 85 and a CD4+ lean in later expanders.

CDR3 size: 16 residues. J was trimmed by 5 bases and V by 0 bases; bases with no gene match: 8. Germline V CDR1 and CDR2: SGHKS, YYEKEE (reference sequence). TCRdb itself ran the 5' RACE reads through MiXCR, one entry per CDR3 protein. The sample lists 100,000 to 150,000 distinct CDR3 sequences; over 15% were seen once. The sequencing input was PBMCs or a T cell subset sorted from them (not recorded which). The rearrangement links TRBV5-5 to TRBJ1-5; 7 nucleotides agree with TRBD1. The clonotype comes from a man aged 18 to 35 who had mild COVID-19 (a few samples of this study predate the infection). Cell type and time point are not known. The CDR3 loop is CASSLESQGGYQPQHF. The CDR3 coding sequence is TGTGCCAGCAGCTTGGAAAGTCAGGGGGGGTATCAGCCCCAGCATTTT.